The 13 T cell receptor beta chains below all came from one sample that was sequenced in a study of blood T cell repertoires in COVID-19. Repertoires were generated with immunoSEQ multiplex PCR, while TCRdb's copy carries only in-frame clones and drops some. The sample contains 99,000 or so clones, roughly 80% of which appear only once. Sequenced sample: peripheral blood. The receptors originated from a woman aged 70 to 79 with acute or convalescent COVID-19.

Written as DNA, the CDR3 is TGCAGCGTACCCCCGCGGCACCGTGGCACAGATACGCAGTATTTT. Its protein product is CSVPPRHRGTDTQYF. The chain has TRBV29-1 and TRBJ2-3, with D unresolved. This CDR3 region has 15 residues. Germline lookup yields CDR1 SQVTM and CDR2 ANQGSEA. V lost 6 bases and J lost 1, with 17 bases in between.

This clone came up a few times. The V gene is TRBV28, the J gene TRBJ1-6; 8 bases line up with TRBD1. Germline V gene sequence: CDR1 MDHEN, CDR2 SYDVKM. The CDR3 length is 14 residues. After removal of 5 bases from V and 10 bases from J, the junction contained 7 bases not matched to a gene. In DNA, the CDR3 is TGTGCCAGCAGTACACAGGGGGGAAGGTCACCCCTCCACTTT. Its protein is CASSTQGGRSPLHF.

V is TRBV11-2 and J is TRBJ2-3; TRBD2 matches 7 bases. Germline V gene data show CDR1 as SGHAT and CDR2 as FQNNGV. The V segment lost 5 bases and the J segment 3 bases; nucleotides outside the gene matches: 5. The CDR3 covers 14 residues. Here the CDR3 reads CASSGGVFTDTQYF. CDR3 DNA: TGTGCCAGCAGCGGGGGGGTTTTTACAGATACGCAGTATTTT.

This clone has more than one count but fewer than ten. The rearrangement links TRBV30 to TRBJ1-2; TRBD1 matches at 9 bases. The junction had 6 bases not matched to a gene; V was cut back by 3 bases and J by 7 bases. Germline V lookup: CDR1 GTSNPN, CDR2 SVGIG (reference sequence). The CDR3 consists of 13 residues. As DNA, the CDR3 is TGTGCCTGGAGCCCGGGACAGGGTGCTGGCTACACCTTC. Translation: CAWSPGQGAGYTF.

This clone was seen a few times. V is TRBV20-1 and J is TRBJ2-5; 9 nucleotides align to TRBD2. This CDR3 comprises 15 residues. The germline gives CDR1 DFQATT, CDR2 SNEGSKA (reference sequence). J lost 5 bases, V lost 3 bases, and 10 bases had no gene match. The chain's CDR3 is CSASSVAGEYETQYF. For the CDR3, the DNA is TGCAGTGCTAGTTCAGTAGCGGGGGAATATGAGACCCAGTACTTC.

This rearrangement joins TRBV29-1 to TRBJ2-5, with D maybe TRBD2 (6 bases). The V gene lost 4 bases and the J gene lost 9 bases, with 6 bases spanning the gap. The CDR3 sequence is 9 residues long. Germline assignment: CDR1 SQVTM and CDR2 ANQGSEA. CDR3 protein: CSVGEAQYF. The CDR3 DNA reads TGCAGCGTTGGGGAGGCCCAGTACTTC.

The CDR3: CASSFVQGFAGELFF. The DNA for the CDR3 is TGCGCCAGCAGCTTCGTACAGGGTTTCGCCGGGGAGCTGTTTTTT. The V gene is TRBV5-1, the J gene TRBJ2-2; maybe TRBD1 (6 bases). This CDR3 is 15 amino acids long. CDR1 SGHRS and CDR2 YFSETQ come from the germline V gene. Deletions cut 2 bases from V and 6 bases from J, with 14 bases between.

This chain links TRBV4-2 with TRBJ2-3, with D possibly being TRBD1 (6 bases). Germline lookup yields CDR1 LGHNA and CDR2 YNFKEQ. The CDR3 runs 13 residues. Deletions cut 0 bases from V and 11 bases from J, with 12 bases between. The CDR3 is CASSQDQGFGQYF. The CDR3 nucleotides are TGTGCCAGCAGCCAAGATCAGGGGTTCGGGCAGTATTTT.

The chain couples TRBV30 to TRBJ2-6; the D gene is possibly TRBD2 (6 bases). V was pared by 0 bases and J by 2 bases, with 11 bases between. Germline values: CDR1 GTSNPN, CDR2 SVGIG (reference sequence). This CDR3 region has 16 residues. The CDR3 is CAWSVRGKTGANVLTF. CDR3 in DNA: TGTGCCTGGAGTGTACGGGGGAAGACTGGGGCCAACGTCCTGACTTTC.

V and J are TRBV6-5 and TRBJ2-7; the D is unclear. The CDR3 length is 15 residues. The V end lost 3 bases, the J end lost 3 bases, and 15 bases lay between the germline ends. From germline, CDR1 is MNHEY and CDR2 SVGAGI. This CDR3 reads CASSYSSTYDYEQYF. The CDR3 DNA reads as TGTGCCAGCAGTTATTCGTCGACATATGACTACGAGCAGTACTTC.

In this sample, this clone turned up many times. This chain's CDR3 is CASTITGGTVEAFF. The CDR3 coding sequence is TGTGCCAGCACCATCACGGGAGGGACAGTTGAAGCTTTCTTT. The chain uses TRBV27 and TRBJ1-1; 7 bases are shared with TRBD1. J was trimmed by 7 bases and V by 7 bases; bases with no gene match: 12. Germline loops: CDR1 MNHEY, CDR2 SMNVEV (reference sequence). There are 14 residues in the CDR3.

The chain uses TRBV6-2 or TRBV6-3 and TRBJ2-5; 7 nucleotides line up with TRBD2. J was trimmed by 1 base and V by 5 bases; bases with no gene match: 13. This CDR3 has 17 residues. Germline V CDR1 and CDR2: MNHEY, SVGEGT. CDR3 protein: CASSGPGLVGGQETQYF. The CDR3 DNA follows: TGTGCCAGCAGTGGACCCGGACTAGTTGGGGGCCAAGAGACCCAGTACTTC.

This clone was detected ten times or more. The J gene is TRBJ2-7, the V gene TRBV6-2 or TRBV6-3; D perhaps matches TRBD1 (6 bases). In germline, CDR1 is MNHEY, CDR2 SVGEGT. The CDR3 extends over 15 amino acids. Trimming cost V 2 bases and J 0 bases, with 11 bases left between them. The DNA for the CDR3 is TGTGCCAGCAGTTACCAGGACAGTTCCTCCTACGAGCAGTACTTC. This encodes CASSYQDSSSYEQYF.